These T cell receptor beta chains were read from a single sample in a study of blood T cell repertoires in COVID-19. The protocol was immunoSEQ multiplex PCR, while the TCRdb copy is restricted to in-frame clones and leaves out a portion. The sample includes tens of thousands of clones, 65% to 75% seen only once; the top ten take about 28%. Material for sequencing was peripheral blood. The receptors stem from an elderly woman with acute or convalescent COVID-19. Both conserved end residues are part of each CDR3. D genes are given only for firm matches. The size entry is marked missing in some rows and otherwise reads once, few, many or a size class.

TGTGCAAGTCGCTTATCACGGGAGGACTACAATGAGCAGTTCTTC CASRLSREDYNEQFF . TRBV12-2 15 . TRBJ2-1
TGCAGTGCTAGTCCCCTCTTGACTAGCGGGAGTAATGAGCAGTTCTTC CSASPLLTSGSNEQFF TRBD2 TRBV20-1 16 . TRBJ2-1
TGTGCCAGCAGCTTAGGCAGGGTGGATGGCTACACCTTC CASSLGRVDGYTF . TRBV7-9 13 once TRBJ1-2
TGTGCCTGGAGTGTACGTCGGGAGTCAGATACGCAGTATTTT CAWSVRRESDTQYF . TRBV30 14 few TRBJ2-3
TGTGCCATCACTGTGGACACCGCCTATGGCTACACCTTC CAITVDTAYGYTF . TRBV10-3 13 . TRBJ1-2
TGTGCCACCAGTGAAAACCGGGTGTATGGCTACACCTTC CATSENRVYGYTF . TRBV24-1 13 . TRBJ1-2
TGTGCCAGCAGTCTTCGTATGAACACTGAAGCTTTCTTT CASSLRMNTEAFF . TRBV27 13 few TRBJ1-1
TGTGCCAGCAGTGGGACTAGCGGGGGGACTAGCACAGATACGCAGTATTTT CASSGTSGGTSTDTQYF TRBD2 TRBV2 17 . TRBJ2-3
TGTGCCAGCAGCCCTTTTTCCTACGAGCAGTACTTC CASSPFSYEQYF . TRBV12-3/TRBV12-4 12 . TRBJ2-7
TGTGCCTGGAGCCCACACCAGGACGAGCAGTACTTC CAWSPHQDEQYF . TRBV30 12 . TRBJ2-7
TGTGCCATCGGGGTGAATGGTGAAGCTTTCTTT CAIGVNGEAFF . TRBV7-9 11 few TRBJ1-1
TGCGCCAGCAGCTTGGCCAGGGGTTCTAATGAAAAACTGTTTTTT CASSLARGSNEKLFF . TRBV5-1 15 . TRBJ1-4
TGTGCCAGCAGCTTACCCGAAAGCGGGAGCAAAAACATTCAGTACTTC CASSLPESGSKNIQYF TRBD2 TRBV7-2 16 . TRBJ2-4
TGTGCCAGCAGTTTAGCGACAGGGGGCACCGGGGAGCTGTTTTTT CASSLATGGTGELFF TRBD1 TRBV28 15 . TRBJ2-2
TGCGCCAGCAGCTTGGCGGGAGCGGGTACCGGGGAGCTGTTTTTT CASSLAGAGTGELFF . TRBV5-1 15 . TRBJ2-2
TGTGCCAGCAGTCCCCCCAGACAGGGTTACACTGAAGCTTTCTTT CASSPPRQGYTEAFF TRBD1 TRBV6-6 15 . TRBJ1-1
TGTGCCAGCAGTTACCGGACAGGGAACGGAAACACCATATATTTT CASSYRTGNGNTIYF TRBD1 TRBV6-5 15 . TRBJ1-3
TGTGCCAGCAGCCCCCGGTCCAGCGGGAGGACCCACGAGCAGTACTTC CASSPRSSGRTHEQYF TRBD2 TRBV7-6 16 . TRBJ2-7
TGTGCCAGCAGCTTGGAGGGGACAGGCGGACGTGGAGCTTTCTTT CASSLEGTGGRGAFF TRBD1 TRBV5-6 15 . TRBJ1-1
TGCGCCAGCAGCTTGTTTGCGGGAGCGGGGAGTGAGCAGTTCTTC CASSLFAGAGSEQFF TRBD2 TRBV5-1 15 once TRBJ2-1
TGCGCCAGCAGCGCTTACAGTGCAACTAATGAAAAACTGTTTTTT CASSAYSATNEKLFF . TRBV5-1 15 . TRBJ1-4
TGTGCCAGCAGGGAGACGGGAGTTAGCAATCAGCCCCAGCATTTT CASRETGVSNQPQHF . TRBV27 15 . TRBJ1-5
TGTGCCAGCAGCCTGAAGACTGGCTCCTACGAGCAGTACTTC CASSLKTGSYEQYF . TRBV11-2 14 . TRBJ2-7